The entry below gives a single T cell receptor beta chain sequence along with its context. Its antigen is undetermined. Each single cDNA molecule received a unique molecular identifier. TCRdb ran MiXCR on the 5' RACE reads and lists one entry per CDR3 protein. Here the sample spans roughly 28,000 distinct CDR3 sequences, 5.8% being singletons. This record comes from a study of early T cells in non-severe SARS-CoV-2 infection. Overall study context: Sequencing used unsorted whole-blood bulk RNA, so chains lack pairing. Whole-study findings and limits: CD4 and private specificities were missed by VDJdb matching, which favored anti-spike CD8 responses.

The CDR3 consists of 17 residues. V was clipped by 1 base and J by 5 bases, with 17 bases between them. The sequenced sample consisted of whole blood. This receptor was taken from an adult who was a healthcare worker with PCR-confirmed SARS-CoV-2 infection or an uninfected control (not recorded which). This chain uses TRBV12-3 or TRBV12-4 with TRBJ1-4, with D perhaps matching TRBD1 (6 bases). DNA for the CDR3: TGTGCCAGCAGTTTAGTGAGGGGGTATCGGAAAAATGAAAAACTGTTTTTT. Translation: CASSLVRGYRKNEKLFF.